This entry lists 21 T cell receptor beta chains sequenced from one sample in a study of T cell responses to AZD1222 COVID-19 vaccine. The table came from immunoSEQ multiplex PCR; TCRdb's copy has only in-frame clones and leaves some out. This repertoire shows about 150,000 clones, more than 70% found once; its top ten account for around 2%. Sequenced here: peripheral blood, sampled on day 0 of AZD1222 vaccination. Every receptor here comes from an adult in good health.

This clone occurred a few times. The chain uses TRBV6-1 and TRBJ1-5, with 10 bases identical to TRBD1. J was trimmed by 6 bases and V by 1 base; bases with no gene match: 3. The germline gives CDR1 MNHNS, CDR2 SASEGT. The CDR3 has 15 amino acids. The CDR3, as DNA: TGTGCCAGCAGTGAAGGGACAGGGGGGGGTCAGCCCCAGCATTTT. Translated, it gives CASSEGTGGGQPQHF.

A single count supports this clone. The V gene is TRBV30, the J gene TRBJ2-7; 8 nucleotides line up with TRBD1. Per germline, CDR1 GTSNPN and CDR2 SVGIG (reference sequence). This CDR3 region has 15 residues. Trimming took 0 bases from V and 2 from J; bases not matched to a gene: 6. CDR3 protein: CAWSVRTGRTYEQYF. Here the CDR3 DNA reads TGTGCCTGGAGTGTAAGGACAGGGAGGACCTACGAGCAGTACTTC.

V gene TRBV19 combines with J gene TRBJ1-2; 7 nucleotides line up with TRBD1. CDR3 length: 12 residues. Trimming removed 4 bases from V and 6 bases from J; junction bases left unmatched: 2. Germline lookup yields CDR1 LNHDA and CDR2 SQIVND (reference sequence). The DNA for the CDR3 is TGTGCCAGTAGTAGAGGGGGCGATGGCTACACCTTC. It yields the protein CASSRGGDGYTF.

V is TRBV6-5 and J is TRBJ2-5, with D unresolved. Between the trimmed V and J ends, which lost 2 bases and 1 base, there was a span of 11 bases. This CDR3 has 15 amino acids. The V gene's germline CDR1 is MNHEY and CDR2 SVGAGI. The CDR3 DNA sequence: TGTGCCAGCAGTTACAGTCCCAGCCCCCAAGAGACCCAGTACTTC. Amino acids: CASSYSPSPQETQYF.

V gene TRBV19 combines with J gene TRBJ1-5; 7 bases line up with TRBD1. Germline-derived CDR1 and CDR2 are LNHDA and SQIVND (reference sequence). This CDR3 is built from 16 residues. V lost 5 bases to trimming and J lost 6 bases; unmatched junction nucleotides: 13. The CDR3 DNA reads TGTGCCAGTAGTCCCGGGGCAGGGGGAAGGAGTCAGCCCCAGCATTTT. Translation gives CASSPGAGGRSQPQHF. The full variable domain, in which reference TRBV19 and TRBJ1-5 provide the parts outside the CDR3, is DGGITQSPKYLFRKEGQNVTLSCEQNLNHDAMYWYRQDPGQGLRLIYYSQIVNDFQKGDIAEGYSVSREKKESFPLTVTSAQKNPTAFYLCASSPGAGGRSQPQHFGDGTRLSIL.

With regard to this clone: At one end, the junction sequence differs from germline, possibly due to a read error. J is TRBJ1-5 and V is TRBV5-4; D remains unclear. CDR3 length: 13 amino acids. Germline V gives CDR1 SGHNT, CDR2 YYREEE (reference sequence). Here the CDR3 reads CASRLVVSQPQHF. In nucleotides, the CDR3 is TGTGCCAGCAGATTGGTGGTATCCCAGCCCCAGCATTTT.

This clone showed up just once. The chain is built from TRBV27 and TRBJ1-2; D is undetermined. Germline lookup yields CDR1 MNHEY and CDR2 SMNVEV (reference sequence). V lost 3 bases and J 1 base, leaving 6 bases between the germline ends. This CDR3 is built from 13 residues. The CDR3 DNA is TGTGCCAGCAGTTTGGGCAGTAACTATGGCTACACCTTC. Its protein product is CASSLGSNYGYTF.

The chain carries TRBV7-6 and TRBJ1-4; no clear D. This CDR3 comprises 15 residues. V was clipped by 6 bases and J by 0 bases, with 11 bases between them. Germline CDR1 and CDR2: SGHVS and FNYEAQ. Here the CDR3 reads CASSPTGATNEKLFF. CDR3 nucleotide sequence: TGTGCCAGCAGTCCGACCGGTGCAACTAATGAAAAACTGTTTTTT.

This clone was detected a few times. CDR3 sequence reads: CASSRPLWREGGNEQFF. As DNA, the CDR3 is TGTGCCAGCAGCCGTCCCCTATGGCGGGAGGGAGGTAATGAGCAGTTCTTC. This chain links TRBV5-8 with TRBJ2-1; TRBD2 agrees at 9 bases. The germline V gene has CDR1 SGHTS and CDR2 YDEGEE. The ends lost 4 bases at V and 7 bases at J; junction bases unmatched: 15. The CDR3 is made up of 17 amino acids.

This clone was observed at least ten times. The chain is built from TRBV3-1 (or the pseudogene TRBV3-2) and TRBJ2-7; 15 nucleotides line up with TRBD2. Germline V gene sequence: CDR1 LGHDT, CDR2 YNNKEL (reference sequence). The CDR3 sequence is 17 residues long. The trim removed 1 base at V and 7 bases at J, leaving 8 bases unmatched. The CDR3 DNA follows: TGTGCCAGCAGCCAAGGGACTAGCGGGAGGGTCGTCTGGGAGCAGTACTTC. This translates into CASSQGTSGRVVWEQYF.

J is TRBJ1-5 and V is TRBV21-1. TRBV21-1 is shown as a pseudogene. There are 14 residues in the CDR3. The chain's CDR3 is CVSNPRVGNQPQHF. The CDR3 DNA sequence: TGTGTCAGCAACCCCCGGGTGGGCAATCAGCCCCAGCATTTT.

The chain couples TRBV4-3 to TRBJ1-6; D not certain. With 1 base removed from V and 5 bases from J, the gap between germline ends came to 6 bases. Germline V gene lookup returns CDR1 LGHNA and CDR2 YSLEER. The CDR3 covers 14 residues. The CDR3 spells CASSQGRHNSPLHF. The CDR3 region has the DNA TGCGCCAGCAGCCAAGGAAGGCATAATTCACCCCTCCACTTT.

A single count supports this clone. The CDR3 sequence is CATLRDRASYGYTF. CDR3 DNA: TGTGCCACCCTACGGGACCGGGCCTCCTATGGCTACACCTTC. The chain couples TRBV28 to TRBJ1-2; D perhaps matches TRBD1 (5 bases). Germline lookup yields CDR1 MDHEN and CDR2 SYDVKM. The CDR3 length is 14 residues. Trimming cost V 10 bases and J 4 bases, with 19 bases left between them.

This CDR3 reads CASSLGRWGLNGFF. Written as DNA, the CDR3 is TGTGCCAGCAGCTTAGGACGCTGGGGTCTTAATGGGTTCTTC. This rearrangement joins TRBV7-9 to TRBJ2-1; D remains ambiguous. This CDR3 is built from 14 residues. V lost 1 base to trimming and J lost 15 bases, with 19 bases between them. The V gene's germline CDR1 is SEHNR and CDR2 FQNEAQ (reference sequence).

This clone was seen just once. This sequence joins TRBV5-1 and TRBJ2-1; D unresolved. This CDR3 has 14 amino acids. Germline lookup yields CDR1 SGHRS and CDR2 YFSETQ. Trimming pared 5 bases from V and 8 bases from J, leaving 17 bases between. The CDR3 DNA is TGCGCCAGCAGAGGGCAGCCTGGGATGGATGAGCAGTTCTTC. Translation: CASRGQPGMDEQFF. The whole variable domain, filled in from reference TRBV5-1 and TRBJ2-1, reads KAGVTQTPRYLIKTRGQQVTLSCSPISGHRSVSWYQQTPGQGLQFLFEYFSETQRNKGNFPGRFSGRQFSNSRSEMNVSTLELGDSALYLCASRGQPGMDEQFFGPGTRLTVL.

The chain carries TRBV24-1 and TRBJ2-1; no clear D gene. The germline V and J ends were trimmed by 4 bases and 8 bases, with 14 bases remaining between them. The V gene's germline CDR1 is KGHDR and CDR2 SFDVKD. The CDR3 has 14 residues. The CDR3, as DNA: TGTGCCACCAGTGAGGCAGTGGCGAACTATGAGCAGTTCTTC. As protein: CATSEAVANYEQFF.

The chain is built from TRBV5-6 and TRBJ2-7, with 7 positions matching TRBD1. This CDR3 region has 16 residues. Trimming took 1 base from V and 3 from J; bases not matched to a gene: 10. CDR1 and CDR2 from the germline V gene are SGHDT and YYEEEE. The CDR3 DNA reads as TGTGCCAGCAGCTTGACCCCGGCCGGGACAGTCTACGAGCAGTACTTC. Its translation is CASSLTPAGTVYEQYF.

The chain recombines TRBV25-1 with TRBJ2-7; TRBD1 agrees at 10 bases. The V segment lost 5 bases and the J segment 5 bases; nucleotides outside the gene matches: 3. Germline assignment: CDR1 MGHDK and CDR2 SYGVNS. This CDR3 is 13 amino acids long. The CDR3 is CASSRDRGHEQYF. The DNA of the CDR3 is TGTGCCAGCAGTCGGGACAGGGGACACGAGCAGTACTTC.

This chain joins TRBV27 and TRBJ1-5; D is undetermined. Germline V gene data show CDR1 as MNHEY and CDR2 as SMNVEV (reference sequence). CDR3 length: 13 residues. Trimming shortened V by 5 bases and J by 3 bases, and 8 bases separated the two germline ends. The DNA for the CDR3 is TGTGCCAGCAGTAACGTCCCCAATCAGCCCCAGCATTTT. This gives the protein CASSNVPNQPQHF.

The rearrangement links TRBV7-9 to TRBJ2-3, with 10 bases that match TRBD1. V gave up 3 bases and J gave up 0 bases; unmatched junction bases: 9. The CDR3 has 18 amino acids. The germline V gene encodes CDR1 SEHNR and CDR2 FQNEAQ (reference sequence). CDR3 DNA: TGTGCCAGCAGCTTCCGGGACAGGGGAGGCCCTAGCACAGATACGCAGTATTTT. Its protein is CASSFRDRGGPSTDTQYF.

The chain has TRBV19 and TRBJ1-5; a possible D gene is TRBD1 (6 bases). Trimming stripped 3 bases from V and 2 bases from J, with 17 bases between. Germline CDR1 and CDR2: LNHDA and SQIVND (reference sequence). This CDR3 is built from 17 residues. The CDR3 region has the DNA TGTGCCAGTAGTATGCCCCCCAGGGGAGGGGGCAATCAGCCCCAGCATTTT. Protein: CASSMPPRGGGNQPQHF.